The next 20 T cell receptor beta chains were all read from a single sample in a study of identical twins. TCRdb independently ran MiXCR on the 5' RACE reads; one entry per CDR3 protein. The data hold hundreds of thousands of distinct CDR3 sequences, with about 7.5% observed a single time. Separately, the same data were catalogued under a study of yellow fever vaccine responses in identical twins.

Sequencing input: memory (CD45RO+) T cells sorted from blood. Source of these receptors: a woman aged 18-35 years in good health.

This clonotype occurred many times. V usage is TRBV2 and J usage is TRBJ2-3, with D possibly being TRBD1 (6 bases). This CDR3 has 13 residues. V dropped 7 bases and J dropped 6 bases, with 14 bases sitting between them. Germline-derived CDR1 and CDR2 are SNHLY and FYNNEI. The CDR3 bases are TGTGCCAGCAAACGTGACAGGATGGATACGCAGTATTTT. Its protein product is CASKRDRMDTQYF.

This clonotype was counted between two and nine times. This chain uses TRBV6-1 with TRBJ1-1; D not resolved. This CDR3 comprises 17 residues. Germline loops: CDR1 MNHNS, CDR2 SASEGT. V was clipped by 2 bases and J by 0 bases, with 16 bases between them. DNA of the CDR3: TGTGCCAGCAGTGAACGGTCTTGGCGTCAGGTGAACACTGAAGCTTTCTTT. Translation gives CASSERSWRQVNTEAFF.

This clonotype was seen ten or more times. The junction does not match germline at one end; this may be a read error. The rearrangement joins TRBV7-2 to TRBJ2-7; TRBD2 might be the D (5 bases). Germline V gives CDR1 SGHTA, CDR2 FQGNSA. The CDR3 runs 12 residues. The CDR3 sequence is CASSFSDERLLF. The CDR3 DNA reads TGTGCCAGCAGCTTCTCGGACGAGCGGCTCCTCTTC.

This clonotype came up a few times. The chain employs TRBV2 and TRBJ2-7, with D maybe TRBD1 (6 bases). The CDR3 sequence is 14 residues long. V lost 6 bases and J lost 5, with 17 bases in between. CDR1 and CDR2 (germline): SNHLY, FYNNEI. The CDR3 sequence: CASRPTGHENEQYF. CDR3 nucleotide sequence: TGTGCCAGCAGACCCACAGGGCATGAAAACGAGCAGTACTTC.

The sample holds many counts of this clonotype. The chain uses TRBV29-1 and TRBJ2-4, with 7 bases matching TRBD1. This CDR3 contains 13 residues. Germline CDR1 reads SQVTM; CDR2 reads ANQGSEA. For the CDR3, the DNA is TGCCCCACGGACAGGTTAGCCAAAAACATTCAGTACTTC. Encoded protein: CPTDRLAKNIQYF. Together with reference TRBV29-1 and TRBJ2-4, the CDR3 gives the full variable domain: SAVISQKPSRDICQRGTSLTIQCQVDSQVTMMFWYRQQPGQSLTLIATANQGSEATYESGFVIDKFPISRPNLTFSTLTVSNMSPEDSSIYLCPTDRLAKNIQYFGAGTRLSVL.

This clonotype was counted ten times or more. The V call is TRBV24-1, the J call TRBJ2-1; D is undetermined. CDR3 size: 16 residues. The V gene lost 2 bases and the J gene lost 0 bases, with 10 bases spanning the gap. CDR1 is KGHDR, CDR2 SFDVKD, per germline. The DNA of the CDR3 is TGTGCCACCAGTGATTCAGGAAGACTCTCCTACAATGAGCAGTTCTTC. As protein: CATSDSGRLSYNEQFF.

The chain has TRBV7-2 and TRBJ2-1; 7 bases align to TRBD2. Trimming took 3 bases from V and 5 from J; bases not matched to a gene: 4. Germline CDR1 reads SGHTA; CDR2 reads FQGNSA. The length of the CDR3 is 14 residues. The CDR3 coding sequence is TGTGCCAGCAGCTTCCTAGCGGCCGACAATGAGCAGTTCTTC. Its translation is CASSFLAADNEQFF.

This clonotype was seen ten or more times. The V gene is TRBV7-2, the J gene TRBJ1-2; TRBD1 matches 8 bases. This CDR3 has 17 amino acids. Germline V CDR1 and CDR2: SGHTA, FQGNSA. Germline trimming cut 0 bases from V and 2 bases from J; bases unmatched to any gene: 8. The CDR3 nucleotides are TGTGCCAGCAGCTTAGCTTTTTACAGGGGGAAAAACTATGGCTACACCTTC. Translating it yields CASSLAFYRGKNYGYTF.

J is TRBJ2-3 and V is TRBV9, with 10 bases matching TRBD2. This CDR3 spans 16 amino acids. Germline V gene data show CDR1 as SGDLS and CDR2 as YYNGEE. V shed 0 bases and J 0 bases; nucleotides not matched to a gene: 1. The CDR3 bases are TGTGCCAGCAGCGTAGAAGCGGGGGGGAGCACAGATACGCAGTATTTT. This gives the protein CASSVEAGGSTDTQYF.

The CDR3, as DNA: TGCGCCAGCAGCCCGACCGGGACAGGGACTACGAACACCGGGGAGCTGTTTTTT. It yields the protein CASSPTGTGTTNTGELFF. This chain joins TRBV5-1 and TRBJ2-2; TRBD1 matches 9 bases. Germline lookup yields CDR1 SGHRS and CDR2 YFSETQ. The CDR3 consists of 18 residues. The V segment lost 4 bases and the J segment 0 bases; nucleotides outside the gene matches: 10.

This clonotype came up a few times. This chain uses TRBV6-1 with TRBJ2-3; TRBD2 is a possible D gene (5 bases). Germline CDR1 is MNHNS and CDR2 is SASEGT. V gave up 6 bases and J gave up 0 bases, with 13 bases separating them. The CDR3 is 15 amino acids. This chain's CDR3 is CASRNPAGSTDTQYF. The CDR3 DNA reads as TGTGCCAGCAGGAACCCCGCGGGTAGCACAGATACGCAGTATTTT.

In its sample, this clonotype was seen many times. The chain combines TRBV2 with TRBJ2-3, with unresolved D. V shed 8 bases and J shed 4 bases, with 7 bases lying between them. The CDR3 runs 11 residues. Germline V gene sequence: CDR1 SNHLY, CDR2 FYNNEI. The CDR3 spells CASAEPDTQYF. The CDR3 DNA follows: TGTGCCAGCGCGGAGCCAGATACGCAGTATTTT. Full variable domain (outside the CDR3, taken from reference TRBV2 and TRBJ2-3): EPEVTQTPSHQVTQMGQEVILRCVPISNHLYFYWYRQILGQKVEFLVSFYNNEISEKSEIFDDQFSVERPDGSNFTLKIRSTKLEDSAMYFCASAEPDTQYFGPGTRLTVL.

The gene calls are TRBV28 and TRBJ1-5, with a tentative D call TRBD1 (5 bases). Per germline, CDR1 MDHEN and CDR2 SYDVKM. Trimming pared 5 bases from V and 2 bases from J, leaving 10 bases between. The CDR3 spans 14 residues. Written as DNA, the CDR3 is TGTGCCAGCAGTCAAGACAGACGCAATCAGCCCCAGCATTTT. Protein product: CASSQDRRNQPQHF.

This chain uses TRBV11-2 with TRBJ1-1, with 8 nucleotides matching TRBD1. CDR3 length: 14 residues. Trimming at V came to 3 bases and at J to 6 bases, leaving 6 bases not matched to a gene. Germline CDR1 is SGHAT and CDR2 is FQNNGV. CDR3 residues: CASSFDGQGAEAFF. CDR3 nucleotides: TGTGCCAGCAGCTTTGACGGACAGGGAGCTGAAGCTTTCTTT. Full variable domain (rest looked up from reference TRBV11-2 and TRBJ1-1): EAGVAQSPRYKIIEKRQSVAFWCNPISGHATLYWYQQILGQGPKLLIQFQNNGVVDDSQLPKDRFSAERLKGVDSTLKIQPAKLEDSAVYLCASSFDGQGAEAFFGQGTRLTVV.

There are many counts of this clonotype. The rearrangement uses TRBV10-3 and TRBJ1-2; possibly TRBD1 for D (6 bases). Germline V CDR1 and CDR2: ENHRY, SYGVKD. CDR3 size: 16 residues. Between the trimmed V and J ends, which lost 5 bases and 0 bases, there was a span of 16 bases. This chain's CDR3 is CAISKRTVEANYGYTF. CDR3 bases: TGTGCCATCAGTAAGAGGACAGTTGAAGCTAACTATGGCTACACCTTC.

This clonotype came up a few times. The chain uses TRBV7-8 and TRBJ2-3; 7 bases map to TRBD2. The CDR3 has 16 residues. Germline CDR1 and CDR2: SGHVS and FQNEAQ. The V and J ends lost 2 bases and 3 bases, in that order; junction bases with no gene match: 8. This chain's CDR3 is CASSLFSSGGTDTQYF. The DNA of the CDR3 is TGTGCCAGCAGCTTATTTAGCTCCGGGGGGACAGATACGCAGTATTTT.

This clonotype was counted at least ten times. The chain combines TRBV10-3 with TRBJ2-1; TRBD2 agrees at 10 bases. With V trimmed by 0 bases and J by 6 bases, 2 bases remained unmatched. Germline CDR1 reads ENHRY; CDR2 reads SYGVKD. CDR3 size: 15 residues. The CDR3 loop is CAISESPSGGNEQFF. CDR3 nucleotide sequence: TGTGCCATCAGTGAGTCGCCTAGCGGGGGCAATGAGCAGTTCTTC.

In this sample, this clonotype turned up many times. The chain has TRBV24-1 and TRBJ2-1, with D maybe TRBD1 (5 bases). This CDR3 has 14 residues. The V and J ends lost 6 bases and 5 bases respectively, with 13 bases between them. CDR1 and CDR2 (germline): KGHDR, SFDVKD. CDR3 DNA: TGTGCCACCAGTCGCCAGGGTGTAAACAATGAGCAGTTCTTC. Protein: CATSRQGVNNEQFF.

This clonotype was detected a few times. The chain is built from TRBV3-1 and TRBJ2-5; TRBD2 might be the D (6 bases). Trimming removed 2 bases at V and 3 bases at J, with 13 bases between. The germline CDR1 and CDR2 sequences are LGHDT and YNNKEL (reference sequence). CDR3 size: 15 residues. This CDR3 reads CASSQSAGREETQYF. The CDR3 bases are TGTGCCAGCAGCCAATCAGCGGGCAGGGAAGAGACCCAGTACTTC.

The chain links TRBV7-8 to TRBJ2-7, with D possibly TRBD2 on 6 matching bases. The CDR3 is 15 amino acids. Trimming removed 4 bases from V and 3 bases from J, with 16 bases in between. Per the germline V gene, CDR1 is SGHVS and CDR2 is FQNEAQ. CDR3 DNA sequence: TGTGCCAGCAGCTCCCGGGACTTCACGGTCTACGAGCAGTACTTC. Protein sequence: CASSSRDFTVYEQYF.